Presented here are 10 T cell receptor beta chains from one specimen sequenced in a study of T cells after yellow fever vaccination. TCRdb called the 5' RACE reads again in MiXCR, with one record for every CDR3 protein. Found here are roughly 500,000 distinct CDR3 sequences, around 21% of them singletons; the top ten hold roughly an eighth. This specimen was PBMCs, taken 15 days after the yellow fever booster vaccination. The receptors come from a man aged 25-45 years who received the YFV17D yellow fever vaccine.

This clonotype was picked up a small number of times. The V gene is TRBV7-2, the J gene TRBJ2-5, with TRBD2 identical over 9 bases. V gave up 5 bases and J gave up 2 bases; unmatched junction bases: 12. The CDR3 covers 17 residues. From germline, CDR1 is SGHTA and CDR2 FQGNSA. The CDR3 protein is CASSRSRLAGNQETQYF. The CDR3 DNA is TGTGCCAGCAGCCGGTCAAGGCTAGCGGGAAATCAAGAGACCCAGTACTTC.

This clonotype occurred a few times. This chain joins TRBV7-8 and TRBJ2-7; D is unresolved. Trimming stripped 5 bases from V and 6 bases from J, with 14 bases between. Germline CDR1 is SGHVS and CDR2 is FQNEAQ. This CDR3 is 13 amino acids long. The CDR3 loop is CASSKSYRAEQYF. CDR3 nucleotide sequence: TGTGCCAGCAGCAAATCTTATAGAGCCGAGCAGTACTTC. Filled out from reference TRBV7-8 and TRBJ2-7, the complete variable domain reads GAGVSQSPRYKVAKRGQDVALRCDPISGHVSLFWYQQALGQGPEFLTYFQNEAQLDKSGLPSDRFFAERPEGSVSTLKIQRTQQEDSAVYLCASSKSYRAEQYFGPGTRLTVT.

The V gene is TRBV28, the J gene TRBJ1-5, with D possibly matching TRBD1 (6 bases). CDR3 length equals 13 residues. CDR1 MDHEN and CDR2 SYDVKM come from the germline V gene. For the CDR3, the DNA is TGTGCTTCAGGGCAGGGGCCGAATCAGCCCCAGCATTTT. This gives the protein CASGQGPNQPQHF.

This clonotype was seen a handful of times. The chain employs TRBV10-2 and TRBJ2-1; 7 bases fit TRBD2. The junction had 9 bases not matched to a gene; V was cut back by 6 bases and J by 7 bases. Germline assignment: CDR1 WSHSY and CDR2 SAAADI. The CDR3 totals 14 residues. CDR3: CASSNGRGRNEQFF. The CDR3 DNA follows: TGCGCCAGCAGCAATGGGAGGGGACGGAATGAGCAGTTCTTC.

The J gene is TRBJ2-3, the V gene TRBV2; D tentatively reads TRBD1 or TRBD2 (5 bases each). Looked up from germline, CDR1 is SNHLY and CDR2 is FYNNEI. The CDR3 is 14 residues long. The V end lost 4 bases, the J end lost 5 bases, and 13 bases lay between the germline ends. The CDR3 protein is CASSVRRGEDTQYF. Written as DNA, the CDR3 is TGTGCCAGCAGTGTCAGGAGAGGGGAAGATACGCAGTATTTT.

The CDR3 DNA reads as TGCAGTGCTGGGGACAGGGGCCGGGGTGACGAGCAGTACTTC. Its translation: CSAGDRGRGDEQYF. This sequence joins TRBV20-1 and TRBJ2-7, with 10 bases that match TRBD1. V gave up 5 bases and J gave up 5 bases; unmatched junction bases: 9. This CDR3 spans 14 amino acids. The germline CDR1 and CDR2 sequences are DFQATT and SNEGSKA (reference sequence).

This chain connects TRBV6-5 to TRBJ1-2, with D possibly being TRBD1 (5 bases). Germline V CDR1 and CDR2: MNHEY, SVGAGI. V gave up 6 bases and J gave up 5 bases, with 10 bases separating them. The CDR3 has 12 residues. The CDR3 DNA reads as TGTGCCAGCAGGGGCGGGGGATATGGCTACACCTTC. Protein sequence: CASRGGGYGYTF.

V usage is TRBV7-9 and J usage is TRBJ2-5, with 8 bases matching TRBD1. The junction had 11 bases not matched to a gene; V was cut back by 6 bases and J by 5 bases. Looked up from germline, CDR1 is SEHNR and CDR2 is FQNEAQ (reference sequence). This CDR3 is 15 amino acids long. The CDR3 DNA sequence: TGTGCCAGCAGTCGTAATGGACAGGGTGGGGAGACCCAGTACTTC. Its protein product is CASSRNGQGGETQYF.

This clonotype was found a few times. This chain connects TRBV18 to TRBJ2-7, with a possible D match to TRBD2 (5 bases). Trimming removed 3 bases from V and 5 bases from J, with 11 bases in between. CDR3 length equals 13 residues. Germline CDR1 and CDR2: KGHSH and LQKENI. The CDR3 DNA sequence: TGTGCCAGCTCACCCCTGATGGGAGACGAGCAGTACTTC. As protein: CASSPLMGDEQYF.

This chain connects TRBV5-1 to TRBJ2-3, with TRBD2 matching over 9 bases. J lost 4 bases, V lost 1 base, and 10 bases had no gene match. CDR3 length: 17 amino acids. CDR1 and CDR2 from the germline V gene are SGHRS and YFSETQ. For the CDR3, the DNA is TGCGCCAGCAGCTTGAGGTTAGCGGGAGAGGGTGCAGATACGCAGTATTTT. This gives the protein CASSLRLAGEGADTQYF. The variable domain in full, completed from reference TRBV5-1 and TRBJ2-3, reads KAGVTQTPRYLIKTRGQQVTLSCSPISGHRSVSWYQQTPGQGLQFLFEYFSETQRNKGNFPGRFSGRQFSNSRSEMNVSTLELGDSALYLCASSLRLAGEGADTQYFGPGTRLTVL.